Below, 20 T cell receptor beta chains from the same sample are listed, as sequenced in a study of T cell changes during pregnancy in multiple sclerosis. The protocol was immunoSEQ multiplex PCR, while the TCRdb copy is restricted to in-frame clones and leaves out a portion. Here the sample spans roughly 70,000 clones, around nine tenths being singletons. This specimen consisted of peripheral blood, obtained before pregnancy. The receptors come from a female donor with multiple sclerosis, enrolled in a pregnancy study.

This clone has only a few counts. The rearrangement links TRBV14 to TRBJ1-1, with unresolved D. Trimming cost V 9 bases and J 6 bases, with 20 bases left between them. The V gene's germline CDR1 is SGHDN and CDR2 FVKESK. The CDR3 totals 14 residues. Here the CDR3 DNA reads TGTGCCAGGAAGCTGGCAGTGATCGACTCTGAAGCTTTCTTT. Translating gives CARKLAVIDSEAFF.

This sequence joins TRBV28 and TRBJ1-1; D ambiguous. This CDR3 is 12 amino acids long. With 5 bases removed from V and 8 bases from J, the gap between germline ends came to 12 bases. Germline CDR1 MDHEN, CDR2 SYDVKM. This CDR3 is CASSQNRGEAFF. The CDR3 DNA follows: TGTGCCAGCAGTCAAAACAGAGGGGAAGCTTTCTTT. Filled out from reference TRBV28 and TRBJ1-1, the complete variable domain reads DVKVTQSSRYLVKRTGEKVFLECVQDMDHENMFWYRQDPGLGLRLIYFSYDVKMKEKGDIPEGYSVSREKKERFSLILESASTNQTSMYLCASSQNRGEAFFGQGTRLTVV.

The rearrangement links TRBV19 to TRBJ1-1; 11 bases are shared with TRBD1. The CDR3 has 16 residues. Germline lookup yields CDR1 LNHDA and CDR2 SQIVND (reference sequence). The V gene end was trimmed by 5 bases and the J gene end by 3 bases; junction bases not matched to a gene: 8. The CDR3 coding sequence is TGTGCCAGTAGTCCGGACAGGGGGCGTAAGGACACTGAAGCTTTCTTT. Translated, it gives CASSPDRGRKDTEAFF.

V gene TRBV6-5 combines with J gene TRBJ1-5; 7 bases agree with TRBD1. This CDR3 comprises 15 residues. Losses at the gene ends were 2 bases for V and 6 bases for J; bases not matched to a gene: 7. Looked up from germline, CDR1 is MNHEY and CDR2 is SVGAGI. The CDR3 loop reads CASSYARQGGQPQHF. CDR3 nucleotides: TGTGCCAGCAGTTACGCCAGACAGGGTGGTCAGCCCCAGCATTTT.

The chain combines TRBV7-9 with TRBJ2-5, with 9 nucleotides matching TRBD1. CDR3 length equals 15 residues. From germline, CDR1 is SEHNR and CDR2 FQNEAQ (reference sequence). The J segment lost 5 bases and the V segment lost 1 base, leaving 5 bases of the junction unmatched. The DNA for the CDR3 is TGTGCCAGCAGCTTAGTGACAGGGGGATCGGAGACCCAGTACTTC. It is translated as CASSLVTGGSETQYF.

The V gene is TRBV29-1, the J gene TRBJ2-7; the D gene is possibly TRBD1 (6 bases). The V and J ends lost 3 bases and 5 bases respectively, with 14 bases between them. CDR3 length equals 13 residues. Per germline, CDR1 SQVTM and CDR2 ANQGSEA. The CDR3: CSVDGQGSNEQYF. The DNA of the CDR3 is TGCAGCGTTGATGGGCAGGGGTCCAACGAGCAGTACTTC.

The chain has TRBV19 and TRBJ1-1; 7 bases fit TRBD1. Trimming took 1 base from V and 7 from J; bases not matched to a gene: 6. This CDR3 has 14 residues. The germline V gene has CDR1 LNHDA and CDR2 SQIVND (reference sequence). DNA for the CDR3: TGTGCCAGTAGTATAGCGGTAGGGACAGTTGAAGCTTTCTTT. Translation gives CASSIAVGTVEAFF.

V usage is TRBV5-1 and J usage is TRBJ1-3; TRBD1 is a possible D gene (5 bases). Germline V gene sequence: CDR1 SGHRS, CDR2 YFSETQ. V shed 0 bases and J shed 0 bases, with 13 bases lying between them. There are 17 residues in the CDR3. Here the CDR3 reads CASSLDSRQTSGNTIYF. The CDR3 DNA reads TGCGCCAGCAGCTTGGACTCTCGACAGACCTCTGGAAACACCATATATTTT.

This sequence joins TRBV7-9 and TRBJ2-1; weak D call: TRBD2 (6 bases). This CDR3 is built from 14 residues. With 3 bases removed from V and 12 bases from J, the gap between germline ends came to 18 bases. Germline lookup yields CDR1 SEHNR and CDR2 FQNEAQ (reference sequence). The chain's CDR3 is CASSFGGVGTGQFF. Here the CDR3 DNA reads TGTGCCAGCAGCTTCGGGGGTGTAGGGACGGGGCAGTTCTTC.

The rearrangement joins TRBV6-5 to TRBJ1-1, with D possibly matching TRBD1 (5 bases). Germline V CDR1 and CDR2: MNHEY, SVGAGI. This CDR3 spans 14 amino acids. Between the trimmed V and J ends, which lost 7 bases and 2 bases, there was a span of 14 bases. The CDR3 here is CASKFPGINTEAFF. Written as DNA, the CDR3 is TGTGCCAGCAAGTTCCCAGGGATAAACACTGAAGCTTTCTTT.

This chain uses TRBV10-3 with TRBJ1-1; D possibly corresponds to TRBD1 (5 bases). The CDR3 totals 14 residues. The V gene's germline CDR1 is ENHRY and CDR2 SYGVKD. V was clipped by 6 bases and J by 1 base, with 12 bases between them. CDR3 nucleotides: TGTGCCATCAGGGAGACAGAGAAGAACACTGAAGCTTTCTTT. This codes for CAIRETEKNTEAFF.

This clone has a single count. The chain carries TRBV30 and TRBJ2-1; 7 bases fit TRBD1. The CDR3 has 13 residues. The trim removed 3 bases at V and 12 bases at J, leaving 11 bases unmatched. Germline V gene sequence: CDR1 GTSNPN, CDR2 SVGIG (reference sequence). The CDR3 loop reads CAWSPGTESRQFF. The CDR3 DNA follows: TGTGCCTGGAGCCCCGGGACAGAGTCGAGGCAGTTCTTC. Drawing the rest from reference TRBV30 and TRBJ2-1, the complete variable domain is SQTIHQWPATLVQPVGSPLSLECTVEGTSNPNLYWYRQAAGRGLQLLFYSVGIGQISSEVPQNLSASRPQDRQFILSSKKLLLSDSGFYLCAWSPGTESRQFFGPGTRLTVL.

Here the CDR3 reads CAWERLAGSYEQYF. CDR3 sequence (DNA): TGTGCCTGGGAGAGACTAGCGGGGAGCTACGAGCAGTACTTC. The chain couples TRBV30 to TRBJ2-7; the match to TRBD2 covers 11 bases. Germline lookup yields CDR1 GTSNPN and CDR2 SVGIG (reference sequence). V lost 5 bases and J lost 3; bases outside the gene matches: 6. The CDR3 spans 14 residues.

The V call is TRBV5-1, the J call TRBJ2-7; 7 nucleotides match TRBD1. The junction had 15 bases not matched to a gene; V was cut back by 1 base and J by 2 bases. This CDR3 comprises 18 residues. CDR1 and CDR2 from the germline V gene are SGHRS and YFSETQ. CDR3 loop: CASSLTTSLGTVAYEQYF. The CDR3 DNA is TGCGCCAGCAGCTTGACGACTTCGCTAGGGACAGTCGCCTACGAGCAGTACTTC.

The chain joins TRBV27 to TRBJ1-2; weak D call: TRBD1 (5 bases). V was clipped by 6 bases and J by 3 bases, with 14 bases between them. This CDR3 contains 14 residues. Germline lookup yields CDR1 MNHEY and CDR2 SMNVEV (reference sequence). The CDR3 spells CASRGLGADYGYTF. The CDR3 coding sequence is TGTGCCAGCAGGGGTCTTGGGGCGGACTATGGCTACACCTTC.

The chain carries TRBV10-2 and TRBJ2-3, with TRBD2 identical over 13 bases. CDR3 length equals 17 residues. Germline V CDR1 and CDR2: WSHSY, SAAADI. J lost 4 bases, V lost 3 bases, and 7 bases had no gene match. The CDR3, as DNA: TGCGCCAGCAGTGACGGACTAGCGGGAGCTTTCCCAGATACGCAGTATTTT. This sequence encodes CASSDGLAGAFPDTQYF.

This chain links TRBV19 with TRBJ2-2; the match to TRBD1 covers 7 bases. V shed 4 bases and J 6 bases; nucleotides not matched to a gene: 5. Germline loops: CDR1 LNHDA, CDR2 SQIVND (reference sequence). The CDR3 length is 14 residues. The CDR3 DNA sequence: TGTGCCAGTAGTACGGGACAGTTCGCCGGGGAGCTGTTTTTT. It encodes CASSTGQFAGELFF.

The gene calls are TRBV10-3 and TRBJ2-3; maybe TRBD2 (5 bases). This CDR3 is built from 14 residues. CDR1 is ENHRY, CDR2 SYGVKD, per germline. Trimming removed 2 bases from V and 4 bases from J, with 10 bases in between. The CDR3 DNA reads TGTGCCATCAGTGAGGAGGGTGAGGCAGATACGCAGTATTTT. Encoded protein: CAISEEGEADTQYF.

This rearrangement joins TRBV18 to TRBJ1-5, with TRBD1 as a possible D gene (5 bases). V was trimmed by 4 bases and J by 6 bases, leaving 10 bases between them. Germline CDR1 reads KGHSH; CDR2 reads LQKENI. The CDR3 has 13 residues. The CDR3 region has the DNA TGTGCCAGCTCACTCACGGGGGTTCAGCCCCAGCATTTT. This sequence encodes CASSLTGVQPQHF. Full variable domain (missing parts from reference TRBV18 and TRBJ1-5): NAGVMQNPRHLVRRRGQEARLRCSPMKGHSHVYWYRQLPEEGLKFMVYLQKENIIDESGMPKERFSAEFPKEGPSILRIQQVVRGDSAAYFCASSLTGVQPQHFGDGTRLSIL.

V and J are TRBV30 and TRBJ2-1; D not resolved. CDR3 size: 11 residues. Trimming took off 5 bases at V and 9 bases at J, with 11 bases between the two ends. Germline V gene data show CDR1 as GTSNPN and CDR2 as SVGIG (reference sequence). CDR3 residues: CAWGESSEQFF. CDR3 sequence (DNA): TGTGCCTGGGGAGAGTCTTCTGAGCAGTTCTTC.